This record covers a single TCR beta chain. Its specificity is unknown. This sample was taken from a study of blood T cells in healthy people across ages. Study observations and caveats: Age brought a roughly linear fall in TCR beta diversity measured per million T cells.

A second 7 to 11 cycle PCR used barcoded and J-beta primers. Using its own MiXCR run on the 5' RACE reads, TCRdb lists one record per CDR3 protein. Among about 1,500,000 distinct CDR3 sequences listed, 42% were seen once. Donors were systemically healthy Caucasian individuals from Russia aged roughly 6 to 100 years. The J segment lost 2 bases and the V segment lost 4 bases, leaving 5 bases of the junction unmatched. The CDR3 spans 14 residues. Germline V gives CDR1 SGHRS, CDR2 YFSETQ. Sequencing input: blood. This receptor was obtained from a woman aged 18-29 years in good health. V usage is TRBV5-1 and J usage is TRBJ2-7; TRBD1 matches at 8 bases. CDR3 loop: CASSDRGEAYEQYF. The CDR3 region has the DNA TGCGCCAGCAGCGACAGGGGAGAAGCCTACGAGCAGTACTTC.